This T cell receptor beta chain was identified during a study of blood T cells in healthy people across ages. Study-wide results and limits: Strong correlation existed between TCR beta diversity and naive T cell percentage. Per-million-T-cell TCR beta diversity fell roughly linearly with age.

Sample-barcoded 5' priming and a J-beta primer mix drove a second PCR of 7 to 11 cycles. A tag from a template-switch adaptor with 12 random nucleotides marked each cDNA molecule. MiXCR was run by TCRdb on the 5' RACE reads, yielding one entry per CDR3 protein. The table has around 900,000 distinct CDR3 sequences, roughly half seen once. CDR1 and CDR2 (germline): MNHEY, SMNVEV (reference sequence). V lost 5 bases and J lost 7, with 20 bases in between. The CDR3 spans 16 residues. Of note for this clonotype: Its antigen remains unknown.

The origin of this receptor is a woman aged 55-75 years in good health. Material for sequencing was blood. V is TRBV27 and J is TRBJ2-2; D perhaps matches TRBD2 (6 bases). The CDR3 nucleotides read TGTGCCAGCAGTGTAACTAGCATGGGTATAGTCGGGGAGCTGTTTTTT. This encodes CASSVTSMGIVGELFF.